This entry lists 28 T cell receptor beta chains sequenced from one sample in a study of blood T cell repertoires in COVID-19. Libraries were prepared by immunoSEQ multiplex PCR; TCRdb keeps only in-frame clonotypes and omits some of them. The repertoire has 70,000 to 100,000 clones, 70% to 90% of them found once; the top ten carry 4.5% to 5.5%. Input material: peripheral blood. These receptors all stem from a woman of 80 years or more with active COVID-19.

The chain couples TRBV10-3 to TRBJ2-1, with D perhaps TRBD1 (5 bases). This CDR3 is 12 amino acids long. Germline loops: CDR1 ENHRY, CDR2 SYGVKD. The V end lost 8 bases, the J end lost 8 bases, and 13 bases lay between the germline ends. The CDR3 DNA reads TGTGCCATCGCTAGGGGTGGCGATGAGCAGTTCTTC. Encoded protein: CAIARGGDEQFF.

Remarks on this clone: The sample contains more than one DNA sequence encoding this CDR3. V gene TRBV9 combines with J gene TRBJ2-1; 10 nucleotides match TRBD2. The CDR3 is 15 residues long. The V and J ends lost 1 base and 7 bases, in that order; junction bases with no gene match: 5. The germline V gene encodes CDR1 SGDLS and CDR2 YYNGEE. As DNA, the CDR3 is TGTGCCAGCAGCGTACCTAGCGGGGGCCCTAATGAGCAGTTCTTC. Its translation is CASSVPSGGPNEQFF.

This chain joins TRBV24-1 and TRBJ1-4; tentatively, D is TRBD1 (6 bases). The CDR3 runs to 15 residues. Germline V gives CDR1 KGHDR, CDR2 SFDVKD. V was cut by 4 bases and J by 6 bases, with 14 bases left in between. The CDR3 DNA sequence: TGTGCCACCAGTGACTCCTCTACAGGGCATGAAAAACTGTTTTTT. Protein product: CATSDSSTGHEKLFF.

This chain connects TRBV28 to TRBJ2-7; 7 bases map to TRBD2. This CDR3 spans 16 amino acids. Germline CDR1 reads MDHEN; CDR2 reads SYDVKM. Trimming removed 6 bases from V and 7 bases from J; junction bases left unmatched: 18. The CDR3 coding sequence is TGTGCCAGCAGGCTAGGCTGGGGGGGAGGGCCGCGGGAGCAGTACTTC. Translation: CASRLGWGGGPREQYF.

This clone has only one observation. This rearrangement joins TRBV27 to TRBJ2-7; 8 bases agree with TRBD2. V shed 5 bases and J 0 bases; nucleotides not matched to a gene: 6. The CDR3 extends over 15 amino acids. Germline loops: CDR1 MNHEY, CDR2 SMNVEV (reference sequence). CDR3 amino acids: CASSQTSGNSYEQYF. Here the CDR3 DNA reads TGTGCCAGCAGTCAAACTAGCGGTAACTCCTACGAGCAGTACTTC.

This clone was detected a few times. The chain employs TRBV7-3 and TRBJ2-5, with 10 bases fitting TRBD2. Germline CDR1 SGHTA, CDR2 FQGTGA. There are 15 residues in the CDR3. V gave up 1 base and J gave up 1 base; unmatched junction bases: 0. CDR3 amino acids: CASSLIAGGQETQYF. CDR3 nucleotide sequence: TGTGCCAGCAGCTTAATAGCGGGAGGCCAAGAGACCCAGTACTTC.

The V gene is TRBV6-2 or TRBV6-3, the J gene TRBJ2-7; 7 bases line up with TRBD1. Germline V lookup: CDR1 MNHEY, CDR2 SVGEGT. Trimming took 2 bases from V and 8 from J; bases not matched to a gene: 12. This CDR3 contains 15 residues. The CDR3 region is CASSYTTGVVRKQYF. CDR3 coding DNA: TGTGCCAGCAGTTACACAACAGGGGTCGTTAGGAAGCAGTACTTC.

The chain employs TRBV28 and TRBJ2-4; D ambiguous. The CDR3 consists of 17 residues. V was clipped by 4 bases and J by 0 bases, with 16 bases between them. CDR1 and CDR2 from the germline V gene are MDHEN and SYDVKM. The CDR3, as DNA: TGTGCCAGCAGTTCACTAACCACCCGCCGAGCCAAAAACATTCAGTACTTC. Amino acids: CASSSLTTRRAKNIQYF.

The CDR3 DNA is TGTGCCAGCAGCTCGAGACAAACCTCCCTCTATGGTGGCTACACCTTC. Translation gives CASSSRQTSLYGGYTF. The chain couples TRBV7-2 to TRBJ1-2; D is uncertain. The CDR3 covers 16 residues. Germline CDR1 is SGHTA and CDR2 is FQGNSA. Trimming took off 4 bases at V and 7 bases at J, with 22 bases between the two ends.

This chain connects TRBV5-6 to TRBJ2-5; tentative D call: TRBD1 (6 bases). The CDR3 runs to 13 residues. Germline CDR1 SGHDT, CDR2 YYEEEE. Trimming pared 6 bases from V and 6 bases from J, leaving 15 bases between. CDR3 amino acids: CASNPQGGKTQYF. The CDR3, as DNA: TGTGCCAGCAACCCACAAGGGGGAAAGACCCAGTACTTC. The entire variable domain, with the rest obtained from reference TRBV5-6 and TRBJ2-5, is as follows: DAGVTQSPTHLIKTRGQQVTLRCSPKSGHDTVSWYQQALGQGPQFIFQYYEEEERQRGNFPDRFSGHQFPNYSSELNVNALLLGDSALYLCASNPQGGKTQYFGPGTRLLVL.

This clone came up once. This rearrangement joins TRBV3-1 (or the pseudogene TRBV3-2) to TRBJ2-7; 9 nucleotides match TRBD2. CDR3 size: 17 residues. CDR1 and CDR2 from the germline V gene are LGHDT and YNNKEL (reference sequence). V dropped 4 bases and J dropped 3; count of bases not matched to a gene: 13. CDR3 residues: CASSPPGYSGSVYEQYF. The CDR3, as DNA: TGTGCCAGCAGCCCCCCGGGGTATAGCGGGAGTGTCTACGAGCAGTACTTC.

The chain's CDR3 is CASSMGGGETSNQPQHF. Written as DNA, the CDR3 is TGTGCCAGTAGTATGGGGGGAGGGGAGACTAGCAATCAGCCCCAGCATTTT. The chain combines TRBV19 with TRBJ1-5, with a possible D match to TRBD1 (5 bases). The V and J ends lost 3 bases and 0 bases respectively, with 15 bases between them. The CDR3 has 17 amino acids. CDR1 is LNHDA and CDR2 is SQIVND in the germline V gene (reference sequence).

V and J are TRBV5-6 and TRBJ2-3, with 10 positions matching TRBD2. V shed 0 bases, J shed 6 bases, and the junction held 10 bases outside the gene matches. Looked up from germline, CDR1 is SGHDT and CDR2 is YYEEEE. This CDR3 contains 17 residues. The CDR3 DNA reads TGTGCCAGCAGCTTGGACTGGCTAGCGGGAGTATCGGATACGCAGTATTTT. Protein: CASSLDWLAGVSDTQYF.

This sequence joins TRBV5-1 and TRBJ2-2; maybe TRBD2 (5 bases). Deletions cut 4 bases from V and 5 bases from J, with 15 bases between. Germline loops: CDR1 SGHRS, CDR2 YFSETQ. CDR3 length: 15 amino acids. CDR3 sequence: CASSPSGMGTGELFF. The CDR3 DNA reads TGCGCCAGCAGCCCCTCCGGGATGGGGACCGGGGAGCTGTTTTTT.

CDR3 DNA sequence: TGTGCCAGCAGCTTTCAGCTTTTGCTAGCGGGGAATGAGCAGTTCTTC. This codes for CASSFQLLLAGNEQFF. The V gene is TRBV11-1, the J gene TRBJ2-1; 9 bases align to TRBD2. The trim removed 3 bases at V and 7 bases at J, leaving 10 bases unmatched. CDR3 length equals 16 residues. Looked up from germline, CDR1 is SGHAT and CDR2 is FQDESV (reference sequence).

The chain employs TRBV30 and TRBJ2-1; TRBD2 might be the D (5 bases). The germline gives CDR1 GTSNPN, CDR2 SVGIG (reference sequence). Between the trimmed V and J ends, which lost 5 bases and 8 bases, there was a span of 13 bases. This CDR3 comprises 12 residues. For the CDR3, the DNA is TGTGCCTGGGGCACTAGTGATGATGAGCAGTTCTTC. Its protein is CAWGTSDDEQFF.

This clone was picked up one time. The J gene is TRBJ2-5, the V gene TRBV11-2; D not certain. With 5 bases removed from V and 4 bases from J, the gap between germline ends came to 11 bases. This CDR3 comprises 13 residues. Germline CDR1 SGHAT, CDR2 FQNNGV. The CDR3 DNA reads as TGTGCCAGCAGCCGAGCCTTGCGAGAGACCCAGTACTTC. Translated: CASSRALRETQYF. Full variable domain (rest looked up from reference TRBV11-2 and TRBJ2-5): EAGVAQSPRYKIIEKRQSVAFWCNPISGHATLYWYQQILGQGPKLLIQFQNNGVVDDSQLPKDRFSAERLKGVDSTLKIQPAKLEDSAVYLCASSRALRETQYFGPGTRLLVL.

CDR3 coding DNA: TGTGCCAGCACCACGGCAGGGATAGAGCAGAATGAGCAGTTCTTC. This codes for CASTTAGIEQNEQFF. V gene TRBV28 combines with J gene TRBJ2-1, with D possibly matching TRBD1 (5 bases). Trimming pared 7 bases from V and 7 bases from J, leaving 20 bases between. Germline-derived CDR1 and CDR2 are MDHEN and SYDVKM. CDR3 length: 15 amino acids.

The chain combines TRBV18 with TRBJ1-1; D gene uncertain. This CDR3 is 14 amino acids long. Germline CDR1 and CDR2: KGHSH and LQKENI. V was shortened by 6 bases and J by 5 bases, with 16 bases between the two germline ends. The CDR3 coding sequence is TGTGCCAGCTCCCCTGTGAATGCGGGGACTGAAGCTTTCTTT. Translated, it gives CASSPVNAGTEAFF.

The chain uses TRBV21-1 and TRBJ2-1; TRBD2, the D gene given by the table, was not confirmed from the DNA. TRBV21-1 is reported as a pseudogene. The CDR3 covers 17 residues. CDR3: CASSKTLTSGRAHEQFF. CDR3 sequence (DNA): TGTGCCAGCAGCAAGACACTGACTAGCGGGAGGGCCCATGAGCAGTTCTTC.

The genes are TRBV4-1 and TRBJ1-4; a possible D gene is TRBD1 (5 bases). Trimming removed 11 bases from V and 0 bases from J, with 7 bases in between. Germline CDR1 is MGHRA and CDR2 is YSYEKL. This CDR3 spans 12 amino acids. Here the CDR3 reads CAPGTTNEKLFF. In nucleotides, the CDR3 is TGCGCCCCAGGGACAACTAATGAAAAACTGTTTTTT.

The chain combines TRBV3-1 (or the pseudogene TRBV3-2) with TRBJ2-7; D is ambiguous. Germline assignment: CDR1 LGHDT and CDR2 YNNKEL (reference sequence). V lost 0 bases and J 0 bases, leaving 15 bases between the germline ends. CDR3 length equals 17 residues. The CDR3 DNA follows: TGTGCCAGCAGCCAAGATCGTACCGCCCCCAGCTCCTACGAGCAGTACTTC. Its protein product is CASSQDRTAPSSYEQYF.

The rearrangement uses TRBV5-1 and TRBJ2-5; D gene unclear. V gave up 4 bases and J gave up 3 bases, with 4 bases separating them. This CDR3 is built from 11 residues. Germline V gene sequence: CDR1 SGHRS, CDR2 YFSETQ. The CDR3 sequence: CASSVKETQYF. In DNA form, the CDR3 reads TGCGCCAGCAGCGTCAAAGAGACCCAGTACTTC.

The V and J genes are TRBV9 and TRBJ2-2, with 7 bases fitting TRBD1. V lost 7 bases and J lost 5; bases outside the gene matches: 5. Germline V CDR1 and CDR2: SGDLS, YYNGEE. CDR3 size: 13 residues. CDR3 sequence: CASDTGVTGELFF. The CDR3 DNA sequence: TGTGCCAGCGACACAGGGGTTACCGGGGAGCTGTTTTTT.

The rearrangement uses TRBV9 and TRBJ2-2, with D hard to call. The CDR3 has 14 amino acids. The V gene lost 5 bases and the J gene lost 5 bases, with 13 bases spanning the gap. Germline V gives CDR1 SGDLS, CDR2 YYNGEE. CDR3 DNA sequence: TGTGCCAGCAGGCCTACGGCGGCGACCGGGGAGCTGTTTTTT. Its protein is CASRPTAATGELFF.

The chain is built from TRBV5-5 and TRBJ2-7, with D hard to call. This CDR3 spans 13 amino acids. V gave up 6 bases and J gave up 0 bases, with 10 bases separating them. Germline CDR1 reads SGHKS; CDR2 reads YYEKEE (reference sequence). The CDR3 DNA follows: TGTGCCAGCACGGGTCGGAGCTCCTACGAGCAGTACTTC. Encoded protein: CASTGRSSYEQYF.

This clone was observed a handful of times. The rearrangement joins TRBV2 to TRBJ2-1; TRBD1 aligns across 8 bases. Looked up from germline, CDR1 is SNHLY and CDR2 is FYNNEI. The ends lost 9 bases at V and 4 bases at J; junction bases unmatched: 8. The CDR3 runs to 14 residues. CDR3 nucleotides: TGTGCCAGTAAACCGGGACAGGTATACAATGAGCAGTTCTTC. As protein: CASKPGQVYNEQFF.

V and J are TRBV11-2 and TRBJ2-1; TRBD1 aligns across 10 bases. With V trimmed by 6 bases and J by 6 bases, 8 bases remained unmatched. Germline V CDR1 and CDR2: SGHAT, FQNNGV. The CDR3 spans 15 residues. CDR3 coding DNA: TGTGCCAGCAGTCAGAGACAGGGGGCGGTCAATGAGCAGTTCTTC. It translates to CASSQRQGAVNEQFF.